These T cell receptor beta chains were read from a single sample in a study of OX40 agonist ivuxolimab in advanced cancers. Assay used: immunoSEQ multiplex PCR; TCRdb lists only in-frame clones, some missing. The sample has 70,000 to 90,000 clones; approximately 84% are singletons. This specimen was CD4+ or CD8+ T cells sorted from blood, taken in a trial of the OX40 agonist ivuxolimab. The receptors come from an adult with an advanced solid tumor such as melanoma, head and neck, liver or kidney cancer. The CDR3 runs from the conserved cysteine through the conserved F or W. Each record gives: clone size, V gene, CDR3 length, D gene, J gene, CDR3 DNA, CDR3 protein. The D gene is left open where the match is weak. The size of a clone is reported for some rows only, either as once, few or many, or as a class for expanded clones.

>-|TRBV9|16|-|TRBJ2-3
TGTGCCAGCAGCGTAGCTGGGGGTGGGCCCACAGATACGCAATATTTT
CASSVAGGGPTDTQYF
>-|TRBV5-4|13|-|TRBJ2-3
TGTGCCAGCAGCCGCTACAGCTGGGATACGCAGTATTTT
CASSRYSWDTQYF
>-|TRBV4-1|13|-|TRBJ1-4
TGCGCCAGCAGCCCGGGGCCTAATGAAAAACTGTTTTTT
CASSPGPNEKLFF
>once|TRBV29-1|12|TRBD1|TRBJ2-2
TGCAGCGTTCAGGGGGTGAGCGGGGAGCTGTTTTTT
CSVQGVSGELFF
>-|TRBV11-2|16|TRBD2|TRBJ2-1
TGTGCCAGCAGCCAGGGACTAGCGGGGGTCTACAATGAGCAGTTCTTC
CASSQGLAGVYNEQFF
>-|TRBV18|16|TRBD1|TRBJ1-5
TGTGCCAGCTCACCACGGACAGGGGAGAATAGTCAGCCCCAGCATTTT
CASSPRTGENSQPQHF
>-|TRBV9|16|-|TRBJ1-3
TGTGCCAGCAGCCTTACCCCTTCGGGGAATGGAAACACCATATATTTT
CASSLTPSGNGNTIYF
>many|TRBV7-6|15|-|TRBJ2-2
TGTGCCAGCAGCTTAGGGACAGAGAAGACCGGGGAGCTGTTTTTT
CASSLGTEKTGELFF
>-|TRBV9|13|-|TRBJ1-5
TGTGCCAGCAGCATACGGGGGGATCAGCCCCAGCATTTT
CASSIRGDQPQHF
>-|TRBV7-8|19|-|TRBJ2-3
TGTGCCAGCAGCTTAGCGATAGGGGTGCGGGGATCGGGCACAGATACGCAGTATTTT
CASSLAIGVRGSGTDTQYF
>-|TRBV9|17|-|TRBJ2-6
TGTGCCAGCAGCGTAGAAAGGCAGTTTGTGGGGGCCAACGTCCTGACTTTC
CASSVERQFVGANVLTF
>-|TRBV11-3|14|-|TRBJ2-3
TGTGCCAGCAGCTTCTCCGGAGGCACAGATACGCAGTATTTT
CASSFSGGTDTQYF
>-|TRBV5-6|13|-|TRBJ2-7
TGTGCCAGCAGTTACGACGGCTACTACGAGCAGTACTTC
CASSYDGYYEQYF
>-|TRBV6-1|14|-|TRBJ1-1
TGTGCCAGCAGCCCCTCCGGGGGGGTAATTGAAGCTTTCTTT
CASSPSGGVIEAFF
>-|TRBV19|14|TRBD1|TRBJ2-3
TGTGCCAGCCGGCGGCAGGGGGATCAAGATACGCAGTATTTT
CASRRQGDQDTQYF
>-|TRBV7-8|13|-|TRBJ2-2
TGTGCCAGCAGCTTAGTAGCGACCGGGGAGCTGTTTTTT
CASSLVATGELFF
>-|TRBV9|16|TRBD1|TRBJ1-6
TGTGCCAGCAGCGCCCAGGGGGCGGGACGCAATTCACCCCTCCACTTT
CASSAQGAGRNSPLHF
>few|TRBV7-2|14|-|TRBJ1-1
TGTGCCAGCAGCTTAGCTGGGATCAGCACTGAAGCTTTCTTT
CASSLAGISTEAFF
>once|TRBV6-6|15|TRBD1|TRBJ2-4
TGTGCCAGCAGTTACTCTGGACAGGGTGGGAACATTCAGTACTTC
CASSYSGQGGNIQYF
>-|TRBV30|14|TRBD1|TRBJ1-5
TGTGCCTGGAGTGGGCAGGGGGCAGGTCAGCCCCAGCATTTT
CAWSGQGAGQPQHF
>once|TRBV7-8|14|TRBD2|TRBJ2-1
TGTGCCAGCAGCCGTTTGTTTGGGGGGGATGAGCAGTTCTTC
CASSRLFGGDEQFF
>-|TRBV30|12|-|TRBJ1-4
TGTGCCTGGAGTACACGGGGTGAAAAACTGTTTTTT
CAWSTRGEKLFF
>-|TRBV2|12|-|TRBJ2-2
TGTGCCAGCAGAAGATACACCGGGGAGCTGTTTTTT
CASRRYTGELFF
>-|TRBV18|13|-|TRBJ2-1
TGTGCCAGCTCACCTTTACAGGCCAATGAGCAGTTCTTC
CASSPLQANEQFF
>-|TRBV11-2|15|-|TRBJ2-3
TGTGCCAGCAGTTTGAGCGGAGGCCGGGAAAATACGCAGTATTTT
CASSLSGGRENTQYF
>-|TRBV18|15|-|TRBJ2-3
TGTGCCAGCTCAGGCCGGGACTCAGCCACAGATACGCAGTATTTT
CASSGRDSATDTQYF
>-|TRBV4-3|16|-|TRBJ1-1
TGCGCCAGCAGCCAAGATTTCCCTCTCTGGGGCACTGAAGCTTTCTTT
CASSQDFPLWGTEAFF
>-|TRBV30|14|-|TRBJ2-5
TGTGCCTGGAGTCTGTCGCGGACCCAAGAGACCCAGTACTTC
CAWSLSRTQETQYF
>-|TRBV19|12|-|TRBJ2-5
TGTGCCAGTAGCCCAGGTGGGGAGACCCAGTACTTC
CASSPGGETQYF
>-|TRBV9|14|-|TRBJ1-1
TGTGCCAGCAGCGTAGGAGAGGCTTTCACTGAAGCTTTCTTT
CASSVGEAFTEAFF
>-|TRBV11-2|16|TRBD2|TRBJ2-7
TGTGCCAGCAGCGCCGGGACTAGCGGGTACTCCTACGAGCAGTACTTC
CASSAGTSGYSYEQYF
>-|TRBV4-1|15|TRBD2|TRBJ2-5
TGCGCCAGCAGTCCACCACCGGGACTATGGGAGACCCAGTACTTC
CASSPPPGLWETQYF
>-|TRBV11-3|19|TRBD2|TRBJ2-1
TGTGCCAGCAGGCAAGGGTCTAGCGGGGGGCCTAGCTCCTACAATGAGCAGTTCTTC
CASRQGSSGGPSSYNEQFF
>-|TRBV6-1|12|-|TRBJ2-1
TGTGCCAGCAGTGATCTACGCACCGGTCGGTTCTTC
CASSDLRTGRFF
>-|TRBV6-1|14|-|TRBJ1-2
TGTGCCAGCAGTGAACATACGGCCAACTATGGCTACACCTTC
CASSEHTANYGYTF
>-|TRBV11-2|15|-|TRBJ2-2
TGTGCCAGCAGCTTAGTTGTACTAAGGGCCGGGGAGCTGTTTTTT
CASSLVVLRAGELFF
>-|TRBV2|14|-|TRBJ1-1
TGTGCCAGCAGCCTGGGGTCAAGGGGGACTGAAGCTTTCTTT
CASSLGSRGTEAFF
>-|TRBV11-2|17|-|TRBJ1-2
TGTGCCAGCAGCTTAGAACAACAGGTCTGGGCAAATGATGGCTACACCTTC
CASSLEQQVWANDGYTF
>-|TRBV4-2|16|-|TRBJ1-1
TGTGCCAGCAGCCAGGATTCCCTTCTTTCGAACACTGAAGCTTTCTTT
CASSQDSLLSNTEAFF
>-|TRBV14|14|-|TRBJ2-3
TGTGCCAGCAGCCTCAGACACCCTGGCGATACGCAGTATTTT
CASSLRHPGDTQYF
>-|TRBV6-1|14|TRBD1|TRBJ1-1
TGTGCCAGCAGTCGACAGGGTGTCGGCACTGAAGCTTTCTTT
CASSRQGVGTEAFF
>-|TRBV5-1|13|-|TRBJ2-3
TGCGCCAGCAGCAGGTCTAGCACAGATACGCAGTATTTT
CASSRSSTDTQYF
>-|TRBV14|15|TRBD1|TRBJ2-3
TGTGCCAGCTCAGCCCTAGGACAGGGGTTAGATACGCAGTATTTT
CASSALGQGLDTQYF
>-|TRBV5-1|13|-|TRBJ2-4
TGCGCCAGCTCGCGTGGAGGTAAAAACATTCAGTACTTC
CASSRGGKNIQYF
>-|TRBV11-2|15|TRBD1|TRBJ2-7
TGTGCCAGCAGGACCGGGACAGGGGACTCCTACGAGCAGTACTTC
CASRTGTGDSYEQYF